The rows below give T cell receptor beta chains drawn from one sample of a study of T-cell memory formation after mild COVID-19. TCRdb processed the 5' RACE reads anew with MiXCR; each CDR3 protein has one entry. The table has just over 300,000 distinct CDR3 sequences, approximately 19% seen once. The sample was PBMCs or a T cell subset sorted from them (not recorded which). The receptor source for this set is a man aged 18 to 35 who had mild COVID-19 (a few samples of this study predate the infection). Cell type and time point are not known. Each CDR3 is given with its conserved first and last residue. The D gene is left open where the match is weak. Some rows have no size entry. The others give once, few or many, or a class for an expanded clone.

-	TRBJ1-2	-	TRBV24-1	13	CATSGLQGQSYTF	TGTGCCACCAGTGGTCTCCAGGGGCAGAGCTACACCTTC
few	TRBJ2-3	-	TRBV6-2/TRBV6-3	9	CASGNTQYF	TGTGCCAGCGGAAATACGCAGTATTTT
-	TRBJ1-2	TRBD1	TRBV7-2	18	CASSLALGTGALLGGYTF	TGTGCCAGCAGCTTAGCGCTCGGGACAGGCGCGCTTCTTGGTGGCTACACCTTC
-	TRBJ2-7	-	TRBV12-3/TRBV12-4	14	CASSLDGHNYEQYF	TGTGCCAGCAGTTTAGATGGGCACAATTACGAGCAGTACTTC
-	TRBJ2-3	-	TRBV4-1	15	CASSQEGTKVDTQYF	TGCGCCAGCAGCCAAGAAGGTACTAAAGTGGATACGCAGTATTTT
few	TRBJ1-5	TRBD1	TRBV4-2	14	CASSRGTVYQPQHF	TGTGCCAGCAGCCGGGGGACAGTTTATCAGCCCCAGCATTTT
-	TRBJ1-6	-	TRBV7-8	15	CASSRLGGSNSPLHF	TGTGCCAGCAGCCGCCTGGGTGGGAGCAATTCACCCCTCCACTTT
-	TRBJ2-1	TRBD2	TRBV15	16	CATSGGTSSIVNEQFF	TGTGCCACCAGCGGAGGGACTAGCAGTATAGTAAATGAGCAGTTCTTC
-	TRBJ2-3	-	TRBV14	16	CASSSGRGVGTDTQYF	TGTGCCAGCAGCTCCGGGCGGGGTGTCGGCACAGATACGCAGTATTTT
few	TRBJ1-1	-	TRBV5-1	15	CASSLGPGEGTEAFF	TGCGCCAGCAGCTTGGGGCCCGGGGAGGGGACTGAAGCTTTCTTT
-	TRBJ2-7	-	TRBV5-1	14	CASSFTGTSYEQYF	TGCGCCAGCAGCTTCACGGGGACCTCCTACGAGCAGTACTTC
-	TRBJ1-5	TRBD1	TRBV7-8	15	CASSLGGRGNQPQHF	TGTGCCAGCAGCCTAGGGGGCAGGGGCAATCAGCCCCAGCATTTT
-	TRBJ1-6	-	TRBV7-8	15	CASTGPSSPNSPLHF	TGTGCCAGCACCGGGCCCTCGTCGCCAAATTCACCCCTCCACTTT
few	TRBJ1-4	TRBD1	TRBV7-9	15	CASSLGSQGDEKLFF	TGTGCCAGCAGCTTAGGCTCCCAGGGGGATGAAAAACTGTTTTTT
-	TRBJ2-3	TRBD2	TRBV28	17	CASSLLGLATGADTQYF	TGTGCCAGCAGCCTCCTCGGACTAGCTACGGGGGCAGATACGCAGTATTTT
many	TRBJ2-6	-	TRBV18	17	CASSPRAATSGANVLTF	TGTGCCAGCTCACCGAGGGCAGCGACCTCTGGGGCCAACGTCCTGACTTTC
few	TRBJ1-4	-	TRBV15	17	CATSRPAWGTTNEKLFF	TGTGCCACCAGCAGACCCGCCTGGGGGACAACTAATGAAAAACTGTTTTTT
-	TRBJ1-1	-	TRBV9	15	CASSVFPLPNTEAFF	TGTGCCAGCAGCGTATTCCCGTTACCGAACACTGAAGCTTTCTTT
-	TRBJ1-1	TRBD1	TRBV28	13	CASSGTARSEAFF	TGTGCCAGCAGTGGGACAGCCCGGTCAGAAGCTTTCTTT
-	TRBJ1-2	TRBD1	TRBV6-1	13	CASSITGDYGYTF	TGTGCCAGCAGTATAACAGGGGACTATGGCTACACCTTC
-	TRBJ2-2	-	TRBV3-1	17	CASSQKFLGGNTGELFF	TGTGCCAGCAGCCAAAAATTTTTAGGAGGGAACACCGGGGAGCTGTTTTTT
many	TRBJ2-5	-	TRBV7-9	10	CASSQDPQYF	TGTGCCAGCAGCCAGGACCCCCAGTACTTC
few	TRBJ1-3	-	TRBV30	14	CAWSVPGAGNTIYF	TGTGCCTGGAGTGTACCGGGGGCTGGAAACACCATATATTTT
-	TRBJ2-1	-	TRBV15	16	CATSRGGGASYNEQFF	TGTGCCACCAGCAGAGGAGGGGGAGCCTCCTACAATGAGCAGTTCTTC
-	TRBJ2-1	TRBD2	TRBV6-4	17	CASSSSGGAISYNEQFF	TGTGCCAGCAGTTCCAGCGGGGGGGCCATTTCGTACAATGAGCAGTTCTTC
-	TRBJ1-6	TRBD1	TRBV28	15	CASRLGQGYNSPLHF	TGTGCCAGCAGACTAGGACAGGGATATAATTCACCCCTCCACTTT
many	TRBJ1-5	-	TRBV20-1	13	CSARSDSNQPQHF	TGCAGTGCTAGATCGGATAGCAATCAGCCCCAGCATTTT
-	TRBJ1-5	-	TRBV5-1	15	CASSLDGHSNQPQHF	TGCGCCAGCAGCTTGGACGGTCATAGCAATCAGCCCCAGCATTTT
-	TRBJ2-7	-	TRBV27	13	CASSLSMGNEQYF	TGTGCCAGCAGTTTATCTATGGGGAACGAGCAGTACTTC
-	TRBJ1-2	TRBD1	TRBV15	17	CATSRARGQGAYYGYTF	TGTGCCACCAGCAGAGCTCGGGGACAGGGGGCTTACTATGGCTACACCTTC
once	TRBJ1-2	TRBD1	TRBV20-1	12	CSQDRGNYGYTF	TGCAGCCAGGACAGGGGGAACTATGGCTACACCTTC
few	TRBJ2-3	-	TRBV6-5	16	CASSYGAAPGTDTQYF	TGTGCCAGCAGTTACGGGGCGGCGCCGGGCACAGATACGCAGTATTTT
many	TRBJ2-1	TRBD2	TRBV4-3	16	CASSQESSGGYNEQFF	TGCGCCAGCAGCCAAGAGAGTAGCGGGGGGTACAATGAGCAGTTCTTC
many	TRBJ1-1	-	TRBV5-1	14	CASSLDGLNTEAFF	TGCGCCAGCAGCTTGGACGGTTTGAACACTGAAGCTTTCTTT
-	TRBJ1-4	TRBD1	TRBV5-1	15	CASSPSQGGYEKLFF	TGCGCCAGCAGCCCCAGTCAGGGGGGCTATGAAAAACTGTTTTTT
few	TRBJ2-5	TRBD2	TRBV5-1	16	CASSLPPSGGWETQYF	TGCGCCAGCAGCTTGCCCCCTAGCGGGGGTTGGGAGACCCAGTACTTC
-	TRBJ2-1	TRBD2	TRBV20-1	13	CSAPRTSGGEQFF	TGCAGTGCCCCCAGGACTAGCGGGGGTGAGCAGTTCTTC
-	TRBJ2-7	-	TRBV10-3	13	CAIRDMDGYEQYF	TGTGCCATCAGGGATATGGACGGATACGAGCAGTACTTC
-	TRBJ1-1	-	TRBV30	11	CAWSVQEAAFF	TGTGCCTGGAGTGTACAGGAGGCAGCTTTCTTT
-	TRBJ2-1	TRBD2	TRBV6-2/TRBV6-3	16	CASSYGWRGNYNEQFF	TGTGCCAGCAGTTACGGGTGGCGGGGGAACTACAATGAGCAGTTCTTC
few	TRBJ1-6	-	TRBV20-1	12	CSARRANSPLHF	TGCAGTGCTAGACGGGCAAATTCACCCCTCCACTTT
-	TRBJ2-1	TRBD2	TRBV12-3/TRBV12-4	15	CASSNVAGGFNEQFF	TGTGCCAGCAGCAACGTAGCGGGGGGTTTCAATGAGCAGTTCTTC
-	TRBJ1-3	-	TRBV6-5	15	CASSYSFFSGNTIYF	TGTGCCAGCAGTTACTCCTTCTTCTCTGGAAACACCATATATTTT
few	TRBJ2-7	TRBD1	TRBV6-5	15	CASSSLRQGPYEQYF	TGTGCCAGCAGTTCCCTCCGACAGGGGCCCTACGAGCAGTACTTC
-	TRBJ2-7	-	TRBV7-6	15	CASSLRAGANYEQYF	TGTGCCAGCAGCTTAAGGGCAGGGGCTAACTACGAGCAGTACTTC
few	TRBJ1-5	-	TRBV12-3/TRBV12-4	16	CASSRTPTGGNQPQHF	TGTGCCAGCAGTCGAACCCCCACTGGGGGCAATCAGCCCCAGCATTTT
few	TRBJ1-5	-	TRBV12-3/TRBV12-4	14	CASSFQGSNQPQHF	TGTGCCAGCAGTTTCCAGGGTAGCAATCAGCCCCAGCATTTT
-	TRBJ1-1	-	TRBV7-6	16	CASSLEPGWGNTEAFF	TGTGCCAGCAGCTTAGAACCAGGGTGGGGGAACACTGAAGCTTTCTTT
-	TRBJ1-4	-	TRBV4-3	14	CASSPRTTNEKLFF	TGCGCCAGCAGCCCGAGAACAACTAATGAAAAACTGTTTTTT
-	TRBJ1-4	TRBD1	TRBV20-1	17	CSARDAGQLTTNEKLFF	TGCAGTGCTAGAGATGCGGGACAGCTTACAACTAATGAAAAACTGTTTTTT
-	TRBJ2-6	-	TRBV7-9	14	CASSRDSGANVLTF	TGTGCCAGCAGCCGAGACTCTGGGGCCAACGTCCTGACTTTC
-	TRBJ2-5	-	TRBV6-5	12	CASSSRLLTQYF	TGTGCCAGCAGTTCGCGTCTATTGACCCAGTACTTC
-	TRBJ1-1	-	TRBV12-3/TRBV12-4	15	CASSLEGGMNTEAFF	TGTGCCAGCAGTTTAGAGGGGGGCATGAACACTGAAGCTTTCTTT
few	TRBJ1-1	-	TRBV4-1	14	CASSQDPGNTEAFF	TGCGCCAGCAGCCAAGATCCAGGGAACACTGAAGCTTTCTTT
many	TRBJ2-1	TRBD2	TRBV7-9	18	CASSSRTSGPSSYNEQFF	TGTGCCAGCAGCTCGCGGACTAGCGGGCCGAGCTCCTACAATGAGCAGTTCTTC